Listed here are 10 T cell receptor beta chains from one sample, sequenced in a study of blood T cell repertoires in COVID-19. Using immunoSEQ multiplex PCR, the repertoire was profiled, and TCRdb retains in-frame clones only, with some absent. The sample consists of 200,000 to 250,000 clones, 85% to 90% of them appearing once. Sequencing used peripheral blood. The source is a woman aged 50 to 60 with COVID-19, enrolled during active disease.

This chain uses TRBV5-6 with TRBJ2-2; tentatively, D is TRBD1 (6 bases). The germline gives CDR1 SGHDT, CDR2 YYEEEE. Trimming shortened V by 4 bases and J by 0 bases, and 10 bases separated the two germline ends. CDR3 length equals 15 residues. The CDR3 loop is CASSEGHANTGELFF. CDR3 DNA: TGTGCCAGCAGCGAGGGACACGCGAACACCGGGGAGCTGTTTTTT.

The chain has TRBV11-3 and TRBJ1-4; 10 bases agree with TRBD1. With V trimmed by 0 bases and J by 7 bases, 2 bases remained unmatched. In germline, CDR1 is SGHNT, CDR2 YENEEA. This CDR3 contains 15 residues. The CDR3 sequence: CASSLDGTGVEKLFF. CDR3 bases: TGTGCCAGCAGCTTAGACGGGACAGGGGTTGAAAAACTGTTTTTT.

This clone has ten or more counts. The chain is built from TRBV18 and TRBJ2-7, with a possible D match to TRBD2 (6 bases). V was shortened by 6 bases and J by 4 bases, with 19 bases between the two germline ends. This CDR3 is 15 amino acids long. The germline V gene has CDR1 KGHSH and CDR2 LQKENI. The CDR3 DNA reads TGTGCCAGCTCCGCGGGAACCCCGGGGAGTTACGAGCAGTACGTC. It specifies CASSAGTPGSYEQYV.

This chain joins TRBV18 and TRBJ2-4; D is perhaps TRBD1 (5 bases). The CDR3 consists of 16 residues. V lost 4 bases and J lost 0, with 13 bases in between. The germline V gene has CDR1 KGHSH and CDR2 LQKENI. The CDR3 region has the DNA TGTGCCAGCTCACAACAGGCGGTTCTAGCCAAAAACATTCAGTACTTC. Residues: CASSQQAVLAKNIQYF.

This chain joins TRBV5-1 and TRBJ1-2; D gene uncertain. V lost 0 bases, J lost 4 bases, and 13 bases lay in between. Looked up from germline, CDR1 is SGHRS and CDR2 is YFSETQ. The CDR3 covers 15 residues. The CDR3 nucleotides are TGCGCCAGCAGCTTGGCCGGGGTGGAAGGCTATGGCTACACCTTC. Translation gives CASSLAGVEGYGYTF.

The chain uses TRBV3-1 (or the pseudogene TRBV3-2) and TRBJ2-3; the match to TRBD2 covers 10 bases. The CDR3 sequence is 19 residues long. The germline V gene encodes CDR1 LGHDT and CDR2 YNNKEL (reference sequence). The V gene end was trimmed by 5 bases and the J gene end by 5 bases; junction bases not matched to a gene: 19. DNA for the CDR3: TGTGCCAGCAGCGCCTTACTAGCGGGGCCATATTTTCAGGGAGATACGCAGTATTTT. It codes for CASSALLAGPYFQGDTQYF.

This chain connects TRBV15 to TRBJ2-3, with D perhaps TRBD2 (5 bases). There are 13 residues in the CDR3. V was cut by 5 bases and J by 6 bases, with 12 bases left in between. Per the germline V gene, CDR1 is LNHNV and CDR2 is YYDKDF (reference sequence). The CDR3 is CATSGLASDTQYF. The CDR3 DNA follows: TGTGCCACCAGCGGATTAGCGTCGGATACGCAGTATTTT.

The CDR3 region has the DNA TGTGCCAGCAAGGGGATCGAAGGCGAGCAGTACGTC. This encodes CASKGIEGEQYV. The V and J genes are TRBV2 and TRBJ2-7, with D perhaps matching TRBD1 (5 bases). The V and J ends lost 7 bases and 6 bases respectively, with 13 bases between them. In germline, CDR1 is SNHLY, CDR2 FYNNEI. This CDR3 has 12 amino acids.

The rearrangement links TRBV11-2 to TRBJ1-3; 7 nucleotides align to TRBD1. Looked up from germline, CDR1 is SGHAT and CDR2 is FQNNGV. The V and J ends lost 5 bases and 4 bases, in that order; junction bases with no gene match: 11. The CDR3 has 16 amino acids. The CDR3 nucleotides read TGTGCCAGCAGCGCCTCAGAGACAGGGACAGGAAACACCATATATTTT. Protein sequence: CASSASETGTGNTIYF. The full variable domain, completed using reference TRBV11-2 and TRBJ1-3, is EAGVAQSPRYKIIEKRQSVAFWCNPISGHATLYWYQQILGQGPKLLIQFQNNGVVDDSQLPKDRFSAERLKGVDSTLKIQPAKLEDSAVYLCASSASETGTGNTIYFGEGSWLTVV.

The chain joins TRBV12-3 or TRBV12-4 to TRBJ1-3; no clear D gene. The V end was cut by 6 bases, the J end by 4 bases, with 7 bases between. The length of the CDR3 is 12 residues. CDR3 protein: CASRFPGNTIYF. CDR3 sequence (DNA): TGTGCCAGCAGGTTCCCGGGAAACACCATATATTTT.